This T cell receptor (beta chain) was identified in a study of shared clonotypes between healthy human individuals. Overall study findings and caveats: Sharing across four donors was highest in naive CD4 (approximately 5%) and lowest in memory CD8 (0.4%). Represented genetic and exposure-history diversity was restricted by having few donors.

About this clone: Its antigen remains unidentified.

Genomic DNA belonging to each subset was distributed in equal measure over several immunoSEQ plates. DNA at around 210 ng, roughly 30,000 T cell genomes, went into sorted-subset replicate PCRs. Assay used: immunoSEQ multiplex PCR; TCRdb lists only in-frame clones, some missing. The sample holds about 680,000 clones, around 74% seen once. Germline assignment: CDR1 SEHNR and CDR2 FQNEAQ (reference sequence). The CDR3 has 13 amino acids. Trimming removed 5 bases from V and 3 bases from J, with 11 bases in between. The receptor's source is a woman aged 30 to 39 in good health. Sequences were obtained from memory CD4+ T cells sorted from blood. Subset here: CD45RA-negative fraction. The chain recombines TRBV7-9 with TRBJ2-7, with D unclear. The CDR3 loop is CASSLPGHYEQYF. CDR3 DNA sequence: TGTGCCAGCAGCCTCCCGGGCCACTACGAGCAGTACTTC.